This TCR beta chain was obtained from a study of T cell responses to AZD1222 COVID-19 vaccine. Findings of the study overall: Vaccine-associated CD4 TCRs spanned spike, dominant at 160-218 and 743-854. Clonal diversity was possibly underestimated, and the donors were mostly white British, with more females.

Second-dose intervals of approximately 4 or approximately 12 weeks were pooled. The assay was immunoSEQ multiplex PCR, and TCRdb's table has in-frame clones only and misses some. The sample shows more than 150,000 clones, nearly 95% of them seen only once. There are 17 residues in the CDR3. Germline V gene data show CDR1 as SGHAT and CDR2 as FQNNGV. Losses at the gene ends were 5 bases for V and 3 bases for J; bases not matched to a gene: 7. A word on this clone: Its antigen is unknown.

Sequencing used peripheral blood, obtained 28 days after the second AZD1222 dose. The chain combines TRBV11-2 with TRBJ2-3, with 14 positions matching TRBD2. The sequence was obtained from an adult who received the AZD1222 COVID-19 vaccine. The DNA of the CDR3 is TGTGCCAGCAGCCTATGGACTAGCGGGGGGCCAACAGATACGCAGTATTTT. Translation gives CASSLWTSGGPTDTQYF.